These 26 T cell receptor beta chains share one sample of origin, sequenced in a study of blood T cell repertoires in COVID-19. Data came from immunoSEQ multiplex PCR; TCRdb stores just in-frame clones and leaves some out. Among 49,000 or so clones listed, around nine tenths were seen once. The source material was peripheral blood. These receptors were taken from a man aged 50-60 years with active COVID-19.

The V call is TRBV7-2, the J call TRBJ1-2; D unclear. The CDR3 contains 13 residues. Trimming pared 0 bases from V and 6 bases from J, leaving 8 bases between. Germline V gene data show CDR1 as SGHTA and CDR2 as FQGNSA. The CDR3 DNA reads TGTGCCAGCAGCTTAGCGCCGAGTAATGGCTACACCTTC. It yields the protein CASSLAPSNGYTF.

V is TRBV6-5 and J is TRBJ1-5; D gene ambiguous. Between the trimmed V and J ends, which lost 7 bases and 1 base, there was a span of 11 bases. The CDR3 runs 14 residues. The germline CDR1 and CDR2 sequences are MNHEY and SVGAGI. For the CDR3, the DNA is TGTGCCAGCATCCGGGGATCGAGCAATCAGCCCCAGCATTTT. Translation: CASIRGSSNQPQHF.

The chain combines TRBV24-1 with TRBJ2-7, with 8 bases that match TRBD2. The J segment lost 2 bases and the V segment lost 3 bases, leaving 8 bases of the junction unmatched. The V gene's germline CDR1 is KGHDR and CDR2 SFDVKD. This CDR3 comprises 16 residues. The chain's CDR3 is CATSDLGGGNTYEQYF. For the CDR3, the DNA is TGTGCCACCAGTGATCTCGGGGGGGGGAATACCTACGAGCAGTACTTC.

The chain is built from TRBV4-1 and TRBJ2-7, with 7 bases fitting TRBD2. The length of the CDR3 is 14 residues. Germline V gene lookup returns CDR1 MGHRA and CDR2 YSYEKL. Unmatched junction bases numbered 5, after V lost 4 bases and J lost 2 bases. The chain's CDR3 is CASSRSSGAYEQYF. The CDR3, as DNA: TGCGCCAGCAGCCGGTCTAGCGGCGCCTACGAGCAGTACTTC.

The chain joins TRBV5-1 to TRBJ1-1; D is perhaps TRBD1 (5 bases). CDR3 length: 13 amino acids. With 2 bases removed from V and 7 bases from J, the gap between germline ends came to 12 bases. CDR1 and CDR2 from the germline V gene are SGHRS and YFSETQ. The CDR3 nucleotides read TGCGCCAGCAGCTTCGACAGTGCCTATGAAGCTTTCTTT. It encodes CASSFDSAYEAFF.

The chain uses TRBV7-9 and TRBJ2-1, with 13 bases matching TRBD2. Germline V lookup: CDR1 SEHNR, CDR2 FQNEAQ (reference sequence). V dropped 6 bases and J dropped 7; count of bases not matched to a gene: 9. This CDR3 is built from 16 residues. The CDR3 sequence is CASRPTSGGAGNEQFF. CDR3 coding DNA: TGTGCCAGCAGGCCTACTAGCGGGGGGGCAGGAAATGAGCAGTTCTTC.

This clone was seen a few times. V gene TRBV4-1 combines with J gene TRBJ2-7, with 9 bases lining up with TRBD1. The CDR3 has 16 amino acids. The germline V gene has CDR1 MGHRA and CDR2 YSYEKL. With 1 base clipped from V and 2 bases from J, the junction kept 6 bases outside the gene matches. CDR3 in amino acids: CASSQAPGTGTYEQYF. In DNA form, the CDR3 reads TGCGCCAGCAGCCAAGCCCCCGGGACAGGGACCTACGAGCAGTACTTC.

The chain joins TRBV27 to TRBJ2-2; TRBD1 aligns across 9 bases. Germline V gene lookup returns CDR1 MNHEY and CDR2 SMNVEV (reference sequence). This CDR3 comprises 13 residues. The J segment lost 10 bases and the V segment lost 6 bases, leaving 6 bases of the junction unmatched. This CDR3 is CASRRTGVMELFF. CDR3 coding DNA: TGTGCCAGCAGAAGGACAGGGGTCATGGAGCTGTTTTTT.

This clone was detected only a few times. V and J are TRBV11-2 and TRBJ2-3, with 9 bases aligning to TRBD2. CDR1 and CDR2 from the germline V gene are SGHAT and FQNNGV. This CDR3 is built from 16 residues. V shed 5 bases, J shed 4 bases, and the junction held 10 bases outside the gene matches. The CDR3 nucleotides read TGTGCCAGCAGCCCCCGGGGACTAGCAGTGGCAGATACGCAGTATTTT. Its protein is CASSPRGLAVADTQYF.

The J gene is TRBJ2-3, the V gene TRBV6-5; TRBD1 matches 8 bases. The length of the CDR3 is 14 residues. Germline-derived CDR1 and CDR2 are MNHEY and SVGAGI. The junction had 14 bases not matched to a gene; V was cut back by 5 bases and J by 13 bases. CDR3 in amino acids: CASSPTEGTGAEYF. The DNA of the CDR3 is TGTGCCAGCAGTCCCACGGAAGGGACAGGCGCAGAGTATTTT.

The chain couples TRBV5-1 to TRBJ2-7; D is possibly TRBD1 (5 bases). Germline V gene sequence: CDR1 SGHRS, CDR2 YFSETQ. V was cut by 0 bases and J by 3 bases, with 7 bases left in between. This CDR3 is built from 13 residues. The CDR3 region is CASSLGTNYEQYF. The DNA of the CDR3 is TGCGCCAGCAGCTTGGGGACAAACTACGAGCAGTACTTC.

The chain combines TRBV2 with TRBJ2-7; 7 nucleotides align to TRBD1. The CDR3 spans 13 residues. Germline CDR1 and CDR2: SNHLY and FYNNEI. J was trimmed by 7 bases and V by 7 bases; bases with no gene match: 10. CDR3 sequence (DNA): TGTGCCAGCAATCGGGACAGAGACTCGGAGCAGTACTTC. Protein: CASNRDRDSEQYF.

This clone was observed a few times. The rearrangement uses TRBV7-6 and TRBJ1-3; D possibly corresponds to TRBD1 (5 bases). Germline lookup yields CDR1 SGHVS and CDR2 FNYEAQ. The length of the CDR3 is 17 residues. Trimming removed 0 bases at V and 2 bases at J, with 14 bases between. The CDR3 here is CASSLAGSGGPGNTIYF. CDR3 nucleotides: TGTGCCAGCAGCTTAGCGGGTTCGGGGGGTCCTGGAAACACCATATATTTT.

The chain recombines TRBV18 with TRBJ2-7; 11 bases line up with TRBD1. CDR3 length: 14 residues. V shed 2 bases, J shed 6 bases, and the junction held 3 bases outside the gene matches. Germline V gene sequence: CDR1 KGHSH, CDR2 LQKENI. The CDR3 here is CASSPGTGGFEQYF. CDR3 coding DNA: TGTGCCAGCTCACCAGGGACAGGGGGATTCGAGCAGTACTTC. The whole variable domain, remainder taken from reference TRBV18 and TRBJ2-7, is NAGVMQNPRHLVRRRGQEARLRCSPMKGHSHVYWYRQLPEEGLKFMVYLQKENIIDESGMPKERFSAEFPKEGPSILRIQQVVRGDSAAYFCASSPGTGGFEQYFGPGTRLTVT.

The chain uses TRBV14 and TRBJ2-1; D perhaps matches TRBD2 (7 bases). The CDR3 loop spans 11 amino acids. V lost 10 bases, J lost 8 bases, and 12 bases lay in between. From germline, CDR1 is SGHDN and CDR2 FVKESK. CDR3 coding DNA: TGTGCCACGAGGGGGGGCCATGAGCAGTTCTTC. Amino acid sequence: CATRGGHEQFF.

The CDR3 DNA reads as TGTGCCACCAGCAATTCAGGGAGGCTAAGGCAGTATTTT. This encodes CATSNSGRLRQYF. The rearrangement uses TRBV15 and TRBJ2-3; D is perhaps TRBD2 (6 bases). The CDR3 extends over 13 amino acids. Germline V CDR1 and CDR2: LNHNV, YYDKDF (reference sequence). The V end lost 4 bases, the J end lost 11 bases, and 16 bases lay between the germline ends.

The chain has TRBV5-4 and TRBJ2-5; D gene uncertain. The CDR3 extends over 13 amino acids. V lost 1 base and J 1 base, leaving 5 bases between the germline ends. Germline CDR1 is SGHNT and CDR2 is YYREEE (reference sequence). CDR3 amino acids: CASSLPTQETQYF. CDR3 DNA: TGTGCCAGCAGCTTGCCTACCCAAGAGACCCAGTACTTC.

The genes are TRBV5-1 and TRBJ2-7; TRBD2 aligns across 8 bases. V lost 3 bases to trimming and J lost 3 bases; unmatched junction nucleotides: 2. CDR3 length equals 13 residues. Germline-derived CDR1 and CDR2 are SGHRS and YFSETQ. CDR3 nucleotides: TGCGCCAGCAGCTCGGCGGGGGGCTACGAGCAGTACTTC. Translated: CASSSAGGYEQYF.

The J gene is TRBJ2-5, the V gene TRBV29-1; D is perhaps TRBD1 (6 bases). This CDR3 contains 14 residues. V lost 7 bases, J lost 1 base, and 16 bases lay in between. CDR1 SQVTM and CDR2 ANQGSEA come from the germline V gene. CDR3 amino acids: CSAPGWGLQETQYF. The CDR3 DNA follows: TGCAGCGCCCCCGGATGGGGGCTCCAAGAGACCCAGTACTTC.

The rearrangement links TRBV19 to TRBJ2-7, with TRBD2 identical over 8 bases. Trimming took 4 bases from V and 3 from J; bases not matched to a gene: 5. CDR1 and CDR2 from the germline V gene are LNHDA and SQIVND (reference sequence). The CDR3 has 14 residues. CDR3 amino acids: CASSTTSGGYEQYF. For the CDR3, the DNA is TGTGCCAGTAGTACCACTAGCGGAGGCTACGAGCAGTACTTC.

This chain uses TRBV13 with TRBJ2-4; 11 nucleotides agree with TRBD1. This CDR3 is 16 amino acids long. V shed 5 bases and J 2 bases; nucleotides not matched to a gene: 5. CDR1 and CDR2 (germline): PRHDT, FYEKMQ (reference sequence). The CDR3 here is CASSAGQGASKNIQYF. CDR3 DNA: TGTGCCAGCAGCGCTGGACAGGGGGCCTCCAAAAACATTCAGTACTTC. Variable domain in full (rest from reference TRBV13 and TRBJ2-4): AAGVIQSPRHLIKEKRETATLKCYPIPRHDTVYWYQQGPGQDPQFLISFYEKMQSDKGSIPDRFSAQQFSDYHSELNMSSLELGDSALYFCASSAGQGASKNIQYFGAGTRLSVL.

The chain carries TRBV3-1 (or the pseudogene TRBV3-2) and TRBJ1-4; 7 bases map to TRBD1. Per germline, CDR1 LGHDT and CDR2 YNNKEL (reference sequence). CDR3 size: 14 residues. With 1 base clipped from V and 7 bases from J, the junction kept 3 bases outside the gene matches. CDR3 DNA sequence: TGTGCCAGCAGCCAAGGAGGGGGCGGTGAAAAACTGTTTTTT. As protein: CASSQGGGGEKLFF.

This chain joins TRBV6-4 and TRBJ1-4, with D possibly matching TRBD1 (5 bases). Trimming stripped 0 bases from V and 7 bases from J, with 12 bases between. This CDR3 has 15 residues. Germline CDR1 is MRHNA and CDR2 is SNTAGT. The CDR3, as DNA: TGTGCCAGCAGTGACTCGGGGGGAGGTGGTGAAAAACTGTTTTTT. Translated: CASSDSGGGGEKLFF.

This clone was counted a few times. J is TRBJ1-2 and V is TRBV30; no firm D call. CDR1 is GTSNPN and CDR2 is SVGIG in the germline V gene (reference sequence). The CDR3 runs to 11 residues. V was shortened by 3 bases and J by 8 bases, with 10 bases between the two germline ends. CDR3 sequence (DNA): TGTGCCTGGAGACCCGGAGGGGGCTACACCTTC. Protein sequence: CAWRPGGGYTF.

The CDR3 region has the DNA TGTGCCAGCAGCTCATTTCAGGGGGCAGGGGAGACCCAGTACTTC. It codes for CASSSFQGAGETQYF. The chain links TRBV7-9 to TRBJ2-5; 8 nucleotides align to TRBD1. The germline CDR1 and CDR2 sequences are SEHNR and FQNEAQ (reference sequence). V shed 4 bases and J 5 bases; nucleotides not matched to a gene: 9. This CDR3 has 15 amino acids.

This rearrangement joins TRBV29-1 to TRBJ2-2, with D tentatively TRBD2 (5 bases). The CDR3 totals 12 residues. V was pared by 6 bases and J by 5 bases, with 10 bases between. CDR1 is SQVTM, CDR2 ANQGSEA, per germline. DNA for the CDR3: TGCAGCGTCCGGCGAGGGACCGGGGAGCTGTTTTTT. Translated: CSVRRGTGELFF.